Below, 7 T cell receptor beta chains from the same sample are listed, as sequenced in a study of blood T cell repertoires in COVID-19. Clones were read by immunoSEQ multiplex PCR, and TCRdb kept only the in-frame ones, dropping some. The sample yields roughly 200,000 clones, around 94% seen once. Material: peripheral blood. The receptors were sampled from a man under 40 with COVID-19, enrolled during active disease.

This chain connects TRBV29-1 to TRBJ1-1, with D perhaps TRBD1 (6 bases). The CDR3 contains 12 residues. Trimming took off 8 bases at V and 1 base at J, with 11 bases between the two ends. Germline V gene data show CDR1 as SQVTM and CDR2 as ANQGSEA. CDR3 bases: TGCAGCACCGACAGGAAGAACACTGAAGCTTTCTTT. Protein: CSTDRKNTEAFF. Combining the CDR3 with reference TRBV29-1 and TRBJ1-1 gives the whole variable domain SAVISQKPSRDICQRGTSLTIQCQVDSQVTMMFWYRQQPGQSLTLIATANQGSEATYESGFVIDKFPISRPNLTFSTLTVSNMSPEDSSIYLCSTDRKNTEAFFGQGTRLTVV.

The gene calls are TRBV2 and TRBJ1-5; possible D gene TRBD1, 5 bases. CDR1 SNHLY and CDR2 FYNNEI come from the germline V gene. Between the trimmed V and J ends, which lost 1 base and 7 bases, there was a span of 14 bases. The CDR3 runs 15 residues. This chain's CDR3 is CASSEELVGEQPQHF. DNA of the CDR3: TGTGCCAGCAGTGAAGAATTAGTAGGGGAACAGCCCCAGCATTTT.

This chain links TRBV4-2 with TRBJ1-1; 7 bases are shared with TRBD1. The CDR3 consists of 15 residues. Per germline, CDR1 LGHNA and CDR2 YNFKEQ. Germline trimming cut 3 bases from V and 4 bases from J; bases unmatched to any gene: 8. The CDR3 sequence is CASSHEGQGGTEAFF. The CDR3 nucleotides read TGTGCCAGCAGCCATGAGGGGCAGGGGGGCACTGAAGCTTTCTTT.

CDR3 protein: CASSQTGPSYNSPLHF. Written as DNA, the CDR3 is TGTGCCAGCAGCCAAACCGGTCCATCCTATAATTCACCCCTCCACTTT. The chain couples TRBV3-1 (or the pseudogene TRBV3-2) to TRBJ1-6; D call uncertain. CDR3 length: 16 residues. The V end lost 2 bases, the J end lost 1 base, and 9 bases lay between the germline ends. CDR1 and CDR2 from the germline V gene are LGHDT and YNNKEL (reference sequence).

This clone was picked up one time. This chain joins TRBV19 and TRBJ1-2; 7 bases are shared with TRBD1. The CDR3 sequence is 15 residues long. Trimming at V came to 5 bases and at J to 8 bases, leaving 14 bases not matched to a gene. Per the germline V gene, CDR1 is LNHDA and CDR2 is SQIVND (reference sequence). The CDR3 coding sequence is TGTGCCAGTAGTGCGCGACAGGGCTTATCGGACGGCTACACCTTC. Its translation: CASSARQGLSDGYTF.

This chain joins TRBV10-3 and TRBJ1-1; TRBD1 might be the D (6 bases). This CDR3 comprises 12 residues. Per the germline V gene, CDR1 is ENHRY and CDR2 is SYGVKD. Trimming pared 3 bases from V and 7 bases from J, leaving 9 bases between. CDR3 DNA sequence: TGTGCCATCAGTGACTCAGGGGATGAAGCTTTCTTT. Translating it yields CAISDSGDEAFF.

The gene calls are TRBV13 and TRBJ1-5; 8 bases are a match to TRBD1. Germline V CDR1 and CDR2: PRHDT, FYEKMQ (reference sequence). V dropped 0 bases and J dropped 0; count of bases not matched to a gene: 10. The CDR3 length is 19 residues. CDR3 bases: TGTGCCAGCAGCTTAGGCCGTGGACAGGGATCTTATAGCAATCAGCCCCAGCATTTT. The encoded protein is CASSLGRGQGSYSNQPQHF.